Judged by abundance, the clone carrying this TCR beta chain is medium-sized. Its antigen is still unknown. TCRdb reprocessed the 5' RACE reads via MiXCR and lists one record per CDR3 protein. The repertoire consists of 4,200 or so distinct CDR3 sequences, with 8.5% to 10% occurring once and the leading ten covering roughly 46%. Trimming removed 5 bases at V and 3 bases at J, with 14 bases between. This CDR3 has 14 residues. Germline assignment: CDR1 MDHEN and CDR2 SYDVKM. The time point is: sample taken at primary tumor resection. TCRs were sequenced from unsorted whole RNA of tumor, nontumor lung or PBMC. The cohort: over 65 early-stage, untreated non-small cell lung cancer patients. The data originate from a study of spatial heterogeneity in lung cancer. General study results and limits: Blood carried ubiquitous expanded tumor TCRs more at resection than follow-up.

This specimen was PBMCs, taken at surgery. This rearrangement joins TRBV28 to TRBJ2-7; D uncertain. The clonotype was recovered from a male donor with early-stage non-small cell lung cancer. The CDR3 DNA reads as TGTGCCAGCAGTGGGGAAGGGCGGCTCTACGAGCAGTACTTC. It translates to CASSGEGRLYEQYF.